The source of this T cell receptor beta chain is a study of CD8 T cells in ankylosing spondylitis. Making the TCR beta libraries involved quantitative 5'-RACE with molecular barcodes. TCRdb independently ran MiXCR on the 5' RACE reads; one entry per CDR3 protein. In the table there are 150,000 or so distinct CDR3 sequences, under 14% of which are singletons. This clonotype was seen a handful of times. Trimming cost V 5 bases and J 3 bases; bases outside gene matches: 13. This CDR3 spans 16 amino acids. Germline CDR1 is DFQATT and CDR2 is SNEGSKA (reference sequence). The sample taken for sequencing was blood, either unsorted or a sorted T cell fraction (not recorded which). The sequence was collected from a male donor with ankylosing spondylitis or in good health (not recorded which). V is TRBV20-1 and J is TRBJ2-5, with TRBD2 matching over 9 bases. Here the CDR3 reads CSAAEGGGAVEETQYF. The CDR3 DNA sequence: TGCAGTGCTGCTGAAGGCGGGGGGGCCGTCGAAGAGACCCAGTACTTC.